Sequencing of this T cell receptor beta chain was carried out in a study of spatial heterogeneity in lung cancer. This clonotype was detected many times. What it binds is unknown. Study-level results: Ubiquitous expanded tumor TCRs were seen in blood more at resection than at follow-up.

CDR3 size: 18 residues. V shed 6 bases and J shed 0 bases, with 21 bases lying between them. MiXCR, applied by TCRdb to the 5' RACE reads, yields one record per CDR3 protein. In the table there are around 30,000 distinct CDR3 sequences, 4.5% to 7.5% of which are singletons. Time point given: blood at routine non-recurrence follow-up after resection. In each case, whole RNA from tumor, nontumor lung or frozen PBMC was sequenced unsorted. The chain links TRBV23-1 to TRBJ1-5, with D perhaps matching TRBD1 (5 bases). TRBV23-1 is classed as an ORF, of uncertain function. Sequenced here: PBMCs, sampled at follow-up. This receptor was obtained from a male donor with early-stage non-small cell lung cancer. This CDR3 reads CASSPPLRQLYSNQPQHF. The CDR3 bases are TGCGCCAGCAGCCCCCCTCTTCGACAGCTGTATAGCAATCAGCCCCAGCATTTT.